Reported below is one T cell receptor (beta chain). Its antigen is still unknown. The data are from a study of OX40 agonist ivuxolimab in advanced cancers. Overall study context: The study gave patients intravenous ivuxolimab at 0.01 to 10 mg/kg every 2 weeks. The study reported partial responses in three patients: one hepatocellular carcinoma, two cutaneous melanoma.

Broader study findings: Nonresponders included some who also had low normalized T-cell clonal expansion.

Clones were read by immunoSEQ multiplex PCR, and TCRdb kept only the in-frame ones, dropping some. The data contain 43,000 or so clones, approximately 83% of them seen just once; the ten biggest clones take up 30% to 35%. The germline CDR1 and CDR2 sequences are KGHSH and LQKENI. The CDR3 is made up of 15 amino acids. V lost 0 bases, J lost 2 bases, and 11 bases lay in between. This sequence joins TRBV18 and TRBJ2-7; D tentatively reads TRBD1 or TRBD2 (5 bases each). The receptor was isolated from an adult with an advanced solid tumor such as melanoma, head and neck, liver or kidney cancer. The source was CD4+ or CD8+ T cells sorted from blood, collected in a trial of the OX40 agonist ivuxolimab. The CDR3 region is CASSPPTGLTYEQYF. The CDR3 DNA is TGTGCCAGCTCACCACCAACAGGACTTACCTACGAGCAGTACTTC.